This T cell receptor (beta chain) comes out of a study of T cells after posttransplantation cyclophosphamide. Germline lookup yields CDR1 KGHSH and CDR2 LQKENI. With 4 bases clipped from V and 3 bases from J, the junction kept 7 bases outside the gene matches. There are 15 residues in the CDR3. Study conclusions and caveats: After PTCy, TRB diversity resembled that of CNI/methotrexate controls. Donor CD8+ memory clones often dominated recipient blood repertoires at later times. TRB overlap between skin or GI tissue T cells and blood was limited.

The assay was immunoSEQ multiplex PCR, and TCRdb's table has in-frame clones only and misses some. The sample holds more than 15,000 clones, roughly 83% seen once. Methotrexate plus calcineurin inhibitor accompanied controls' myeloablative marrow transplants; sampling was 1 year later. As for this clone: What it binds is unknown.

The sequence was collected from a male patient aged 18 to 35 who received an allogeneic stem cell transplant from a related donor, was CMV-positive, and had no GVHD. Part of the T cell pool may stem from the graft donor. The chain joins TRBV18 to TRBJ2-7, with 9 bases identical to TRBD1. The sample in question was PBMCs, obtained roughly 350 days after allogeneic stem cell transplant with calcineurin inhibitor and methotrexate. The CDR3 is CASSLQQGALYEQYF. The CDR3 DNA is TGTGCCAGCTCACTCCAACAGGGGGCCCTCTACGAGCAGTACTTC.